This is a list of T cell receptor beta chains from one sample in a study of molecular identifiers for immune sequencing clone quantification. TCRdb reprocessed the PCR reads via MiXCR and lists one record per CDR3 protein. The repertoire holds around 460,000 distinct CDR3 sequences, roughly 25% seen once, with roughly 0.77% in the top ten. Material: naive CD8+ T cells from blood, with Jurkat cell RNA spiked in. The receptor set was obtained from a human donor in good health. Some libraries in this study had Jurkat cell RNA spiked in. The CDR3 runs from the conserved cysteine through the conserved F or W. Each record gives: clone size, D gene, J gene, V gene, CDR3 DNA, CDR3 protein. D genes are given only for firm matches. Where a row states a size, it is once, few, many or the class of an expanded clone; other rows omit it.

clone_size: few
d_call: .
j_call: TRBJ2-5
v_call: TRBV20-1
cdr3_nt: TGCAGTGCTAGAGAGACTTACCAAGAGACCCAGTACTTC
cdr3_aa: CSARETYQETQYF

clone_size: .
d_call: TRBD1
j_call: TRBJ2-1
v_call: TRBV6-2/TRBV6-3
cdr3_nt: TGTGCCAGCAGCAGACAGGGCCCTAATGAGCAGTTCTTC
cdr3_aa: CASSRQGPNEQFF

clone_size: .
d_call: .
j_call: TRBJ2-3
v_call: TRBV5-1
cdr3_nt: TGCGCCAGCAGCGTTGGCGTCGTGGAGAGCACAGATACGCAGAATTTT
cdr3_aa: CASSVGVVESTDTQNF

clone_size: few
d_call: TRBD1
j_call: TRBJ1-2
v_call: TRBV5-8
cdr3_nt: TGTGCCAGCAGTTATCTCGGACAGGTTAACTATGGCTACACCTTC
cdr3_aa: CASSYLGQVNYGYTF

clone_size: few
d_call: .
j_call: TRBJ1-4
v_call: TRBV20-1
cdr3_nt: TGCAGCGTCGGGGGGGATGATGCAACTAATGAAAAACTGTTTTTT
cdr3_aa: CSVGGDDATNEKLFF

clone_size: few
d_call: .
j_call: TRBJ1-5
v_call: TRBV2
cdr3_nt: TGTGCCAGCAGAGAGGGTTCGGGGGGCAATCAGCCCCAGCATTTT
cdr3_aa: CASREGSGGNQPQHF

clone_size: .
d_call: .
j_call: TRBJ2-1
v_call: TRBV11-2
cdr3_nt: TGTGCCAGCAGCTTCGGTGGGACCAGCTCCTACAATGAGCAGTTCTTC
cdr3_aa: CASSFGGTSSYNEQFF

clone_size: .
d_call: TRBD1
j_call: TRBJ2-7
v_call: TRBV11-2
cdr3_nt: TGTGCCAGCAGCGTAGGTGTGGTAGGGGGCGGCGAGCAGTACTTC
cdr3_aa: CASSVGVVGGGEQYF

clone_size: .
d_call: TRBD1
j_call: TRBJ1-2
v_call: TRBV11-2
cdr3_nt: TGTGCCAGCAGCTTAGGTGTTTGGGATACAGGGGAAATCTATGGCTACACCTTC
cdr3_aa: CASSLGVWDTGEIYGYTF

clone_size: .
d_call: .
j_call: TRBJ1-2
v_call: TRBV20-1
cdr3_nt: TGCAGTGCTAGTCGACACCAGAACTATGGCTACACCTTC
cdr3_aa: CSASRHQNYGYTF

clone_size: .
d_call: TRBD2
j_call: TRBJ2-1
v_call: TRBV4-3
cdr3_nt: TGCGCCAGCAGCCAAGCGTTAGCGGGAGGGTACAATGAGCAGTTCTTC
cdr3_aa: CASSQALAGGYNEQFF

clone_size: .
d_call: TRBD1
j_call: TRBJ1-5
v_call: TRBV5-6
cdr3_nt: TGTGCCAGCAGCACCCGGGGCAGGGGGTGGGGACAGCCCCAGCATTTT
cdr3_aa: CASSTRGRGWGQPQHF

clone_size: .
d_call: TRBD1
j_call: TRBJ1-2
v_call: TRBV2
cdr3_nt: TGTGCCAGCAGTAGGACAGGGTATCGCTACACCTTC
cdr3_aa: CASSRTGYRYTF

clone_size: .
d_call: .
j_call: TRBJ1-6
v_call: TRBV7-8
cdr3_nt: TGTGCCGGCAGCTTAGTGTTGCACTCCTATAATTCACCCCTCCACTTT
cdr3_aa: CAGSLVLHSYNSPLHF

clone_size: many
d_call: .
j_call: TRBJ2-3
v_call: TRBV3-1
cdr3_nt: TGTGCCAGCAGCCAAGGGCCAGCTTCGTACACTACGCAGTATTTT
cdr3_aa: CASSQGPASYTTQYF

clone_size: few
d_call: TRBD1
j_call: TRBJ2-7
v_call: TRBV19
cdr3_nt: TGTGCCAGTAGTGTCGGGACAGGGGGGGCCTACGAGCAGTACTTC
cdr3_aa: CASSVGTGGAYEQYF

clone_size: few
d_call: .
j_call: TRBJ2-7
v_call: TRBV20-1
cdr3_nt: TGCAGTGCTAGAGATGAACAGGCGTTGACCTACGAGCAGTACTTC
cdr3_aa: CSARDEQALTYEQYF

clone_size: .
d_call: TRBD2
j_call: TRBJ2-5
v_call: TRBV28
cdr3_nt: TGTGCCAGCAGCTGGACTAGCGGGGACTCGACCCAGTACTTC
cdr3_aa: CASSWTSGDSTQYF

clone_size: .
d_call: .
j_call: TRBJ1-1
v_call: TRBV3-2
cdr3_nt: TGTGCCAGCAGCCACTCCTCTGAGGGACGGACGATAAACACTGAAGCTTTCTTT
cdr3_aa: CASSHSSEGRTINTEAFF

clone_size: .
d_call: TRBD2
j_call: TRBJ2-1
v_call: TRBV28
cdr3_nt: TGTGCCAGCATGTGGTCCACTAGCGGTAATGAGCAGTTCTTC
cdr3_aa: CASMWSTSGNEQFF

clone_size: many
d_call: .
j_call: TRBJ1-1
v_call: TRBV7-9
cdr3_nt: TGTGCCAGCAGCTTATCTAGCCCTGAAGCTTTCTTT
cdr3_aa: CASSLSSPEAFF

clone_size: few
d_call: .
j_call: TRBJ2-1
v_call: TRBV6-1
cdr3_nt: TGTGCCAGCAGTGATCCATACGACTGGGGTGATGAGCAGTTCTTC
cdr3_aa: CASSDPYDWGDEQFF

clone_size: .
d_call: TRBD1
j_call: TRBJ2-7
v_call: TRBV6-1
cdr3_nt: TGTGCCAGCAGCGGGACAGGGTACCCCTACGAGCAGTACTTC
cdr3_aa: CASSGTGYPYEQYF

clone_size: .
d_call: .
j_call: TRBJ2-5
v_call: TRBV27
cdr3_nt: TGTGCCAGCAGTTTACTGGGGGGCCGCTACCAAGAGCCCCAGTACTTC
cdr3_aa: CASSLLGGRYQEPQYF

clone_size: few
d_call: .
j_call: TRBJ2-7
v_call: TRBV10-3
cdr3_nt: TGTGCCATCAGTGATTATCAAATTTTATACGAGCAGTACTTC
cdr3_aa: CAISDYQILYEQYF

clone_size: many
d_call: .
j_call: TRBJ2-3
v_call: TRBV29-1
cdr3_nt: TGCAGCGTCCAGGACGGATTTAAGACAGATACGCAGTATTTT
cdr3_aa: CSVQDGFKTDTQYF

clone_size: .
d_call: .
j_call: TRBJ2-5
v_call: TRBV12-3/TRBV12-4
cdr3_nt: TGTGTCAGCAGTCCCCCAGGTGGGGCGGGGCGGTACTTC
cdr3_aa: CVSSPPGGAGRYF

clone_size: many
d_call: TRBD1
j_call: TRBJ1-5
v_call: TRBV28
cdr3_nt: TGTGCCAGCAGTTTCCGACAGGGAAGCAATCAGCCCCAGCATTTT
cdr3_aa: CASSFRQGSNQPQHF

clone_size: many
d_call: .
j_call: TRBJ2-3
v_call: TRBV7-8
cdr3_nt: TGTGCCAGCAGCTCCTCGGGGGGCAGGGTTTACGGCACAGATACGCAGTATTTT
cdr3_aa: CASSSSGGRVYGTDTQYF

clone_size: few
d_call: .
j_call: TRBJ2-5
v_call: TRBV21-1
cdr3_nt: TGTGCCAGCAGCAATGCCACGGGACCGTCCACGGTGGCCCAGTACTTC
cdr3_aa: CASSNATGPSTVAQYF

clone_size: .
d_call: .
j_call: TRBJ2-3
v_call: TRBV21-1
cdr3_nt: TGTGCCAGACGATGCGAACTAGGTCAGGGGACCACAGATACGCAGTATTTT
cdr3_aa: CARRCELGQGTTDTQYF

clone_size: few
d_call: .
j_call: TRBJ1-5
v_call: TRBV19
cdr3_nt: TGTGCCAGTAGTCCTACAGGGCCGCCCCAGCATTTT
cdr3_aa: CASSPTGPPQHF

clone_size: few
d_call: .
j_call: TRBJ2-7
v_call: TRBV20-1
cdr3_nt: TGCAGTGCTAGCGCAACCCCGGAACTAGTATACGAGCAGTACTTC
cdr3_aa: CSASATPELVYEQYF

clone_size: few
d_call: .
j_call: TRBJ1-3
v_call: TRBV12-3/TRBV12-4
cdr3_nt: TGTGCCAGCAGTTTCCCAAGCTCTGGAAACACCATATATTTT
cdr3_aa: CASSFPSSGNTIYF

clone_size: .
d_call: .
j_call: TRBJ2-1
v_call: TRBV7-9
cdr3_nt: TGTGCCAGCAGCTTTATACAACCCGGGGCCTACAATGAGCAGTTCTTC
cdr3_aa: CASSFIQPGAYNEQFF

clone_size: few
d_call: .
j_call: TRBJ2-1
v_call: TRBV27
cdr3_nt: TGTGCCAGCAGCCCCGCGACAGTGTACAATGAGCAGTTCTTC
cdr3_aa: CASSPATVYNEQFF

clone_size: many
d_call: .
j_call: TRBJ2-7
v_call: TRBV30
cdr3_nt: TGTGCCTGGATCCGAACAGGGGAGGGATACGAGCAGTACTTC
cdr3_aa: CAWIRTGEGYEQYF

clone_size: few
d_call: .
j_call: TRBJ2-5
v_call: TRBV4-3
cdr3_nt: TGCGCCAGCAGCCAAGATTTTTCTGGGATCGAGACCCAGTACTTC
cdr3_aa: CASSQDFSGIETQYF

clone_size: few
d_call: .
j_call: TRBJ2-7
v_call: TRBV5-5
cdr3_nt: TGTGCCAGCAGCTCCGGACCCAAGAGCTCCTACGAGCAGTACTTC
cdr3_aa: CASSSGPKSSYEQYF

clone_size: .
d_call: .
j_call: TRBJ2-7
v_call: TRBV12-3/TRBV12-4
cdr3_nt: TGTGCCAGCAGCACCGGGGCAGGGGTCCACGAGCAGTACTTC
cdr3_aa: CASSTGAGVHEQYF

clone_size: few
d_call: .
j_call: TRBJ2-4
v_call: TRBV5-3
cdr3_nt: TGTGCCAGAAGGGGTACGCCAGGGAGAAACATTCAGTACTTC
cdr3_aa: CARRGTPGRNIQYF

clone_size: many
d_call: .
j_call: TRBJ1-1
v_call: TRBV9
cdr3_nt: TGTGCCAGCAGCGCCTACAGCGTTCTGAACACTGAAGCTTTCTTT
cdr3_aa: CASSAYSVLNTEAFF

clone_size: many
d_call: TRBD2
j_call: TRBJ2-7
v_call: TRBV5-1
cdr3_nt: TGCGCCAGCAGCTTAAGGGCTAGCGGAGAGAGCTACGAGCAGTACTTC
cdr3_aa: CASSLRASGESYEQYF

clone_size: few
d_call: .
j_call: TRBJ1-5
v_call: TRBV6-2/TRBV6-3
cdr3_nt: TGTGCCAGCAGTGATATCCCCGGTCGTACGGGCAATCAGCCCCAGCATTTT
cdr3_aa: CASSDIPGRTGNQPQHF

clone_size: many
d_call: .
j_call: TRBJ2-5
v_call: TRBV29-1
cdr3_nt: TGCAGCGTCGAGACGAAACAAGAGACCCAGTACTTC
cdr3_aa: CSVETKQETQYF

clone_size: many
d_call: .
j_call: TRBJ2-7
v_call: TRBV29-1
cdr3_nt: TGCAGCGTTGCGGTAACGTCTGGCGAGCAGTACTTC
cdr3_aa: CSVAVTSGEQYF

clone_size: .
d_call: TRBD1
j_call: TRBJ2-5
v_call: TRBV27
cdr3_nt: TGTGCCAGCATGACCGGGACAGGGGGCTTACAAGAGACCCAGTACTTC
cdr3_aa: CASMTGTGGLQETQYF

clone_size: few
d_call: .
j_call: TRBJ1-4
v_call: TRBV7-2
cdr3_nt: TGTGCCAGCAGCCCCTCAGGGAGGTACACTAATGAAAAACTGTTTTTT
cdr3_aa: CASSPSGRYTNEKLFF

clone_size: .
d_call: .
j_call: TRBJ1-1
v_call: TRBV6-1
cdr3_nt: TGTGCCAGCGGCCGGTCTAATAGGGAGATTTTAATGAACACTGAAGCTTTCTTT
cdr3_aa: CASGRSNREILMNTEAFF

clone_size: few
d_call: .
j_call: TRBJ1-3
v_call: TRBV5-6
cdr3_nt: TGTGCCAGCAGCTTGGGGCAGCCGGACTCTGGAAACACCATATATTTT
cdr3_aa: CASSLGQPDSGNTIYF

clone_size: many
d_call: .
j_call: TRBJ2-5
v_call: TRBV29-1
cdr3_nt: TGCAGCGTTGAAGATCGTCAGTCCCAAGAGACCCAGTACTTC
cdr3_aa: CSVEDRQSQETQYF

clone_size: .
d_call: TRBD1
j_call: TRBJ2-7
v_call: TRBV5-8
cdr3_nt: TGTGCCAGAAGCTTGTCCAACGGCCTTACTCCGGGACAGGGTATCCACGAGCAGTACTTC
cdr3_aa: CARSLSNGLTPGQGIHEQYF

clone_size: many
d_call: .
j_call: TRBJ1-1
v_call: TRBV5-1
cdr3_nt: TGCGCCAGCAGCTGGGTAGCTAAGAACACTGAAGCTTTCTTT
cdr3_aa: CASSWVAKNTEAFF